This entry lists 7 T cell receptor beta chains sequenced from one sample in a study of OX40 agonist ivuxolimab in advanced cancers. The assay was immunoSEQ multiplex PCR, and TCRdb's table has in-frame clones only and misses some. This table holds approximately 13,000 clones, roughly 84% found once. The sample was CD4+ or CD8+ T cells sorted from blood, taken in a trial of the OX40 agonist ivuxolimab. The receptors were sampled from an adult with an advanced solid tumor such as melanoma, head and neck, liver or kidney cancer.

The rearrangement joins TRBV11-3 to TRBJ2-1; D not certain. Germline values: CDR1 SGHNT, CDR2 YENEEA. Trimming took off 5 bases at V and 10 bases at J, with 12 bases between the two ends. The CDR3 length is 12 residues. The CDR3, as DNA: TGTGCCAGCAGCGAGCCCTTTCGGGAGCAGTTCTTC. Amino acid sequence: CASSEPFREQFF.

The CDR3 reads CASSQAGVSNEQFF. The CDR3 region has the DNA TGCGCCAGCAGCCAAGCGGGCGTATCCAATGAGCAGTTCTTC. The gene calls are TRBV4-1 and TRBJ2-1, with D hard to call. With 1 base removed from V and 6 bases from J, the gap between germline ends came to 10 bases. This CDR3 has 14 residues. CDR1 is MGHRA, CDR2 YSYEKL, per germline.

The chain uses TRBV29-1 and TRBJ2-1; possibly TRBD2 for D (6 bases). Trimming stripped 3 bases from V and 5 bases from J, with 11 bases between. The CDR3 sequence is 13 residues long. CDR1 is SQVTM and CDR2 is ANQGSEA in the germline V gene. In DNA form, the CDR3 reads TGCAGCGTTGATGCGGGGCCCCACAATGAGCAGTTCTTC. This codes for CSVDAGPHNEQFF.

The CDR3 reads CASTPLDRGLFGITNVLTF. CDR3 sequence (DNA): TGTGCCAGCACCCCCCTCGACAGGGGACTTTTTGGGATAACCAACGTCCTGACTTTC. V is TRBV28 and J is TRBJ2-6; 8 nucleotides match TRBD1. The V and J ends lost 7 bases and 8 bases, in that order; junction bases with no gene match: 22. This CDR3 has 19 amino acids. Per the germline V gene, CDR1 is MDHEN and CDR2 is SYDVKM.

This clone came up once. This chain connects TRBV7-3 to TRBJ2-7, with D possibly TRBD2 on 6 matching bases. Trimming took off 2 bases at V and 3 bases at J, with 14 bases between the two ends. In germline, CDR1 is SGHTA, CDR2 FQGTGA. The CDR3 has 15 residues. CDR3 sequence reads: CASSLLGGTSYEQYF. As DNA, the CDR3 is TGTGCCAGCAGCTTACTCGGCGGGACCAGCTACGAGCAGTACTTC.

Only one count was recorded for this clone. The CDR3 protein is CASSLSVGPNTEAFF. The CDR3 coding sequence is TGTGCCAGCAGTTTATCGGTGGGCCCGAACACTGAAGCTTTCTTT. The chain combines TRBV28 with TRBJ1-1; unclear D gene. CDR1 and CDR2 from the germline V gene are MDHEN and SYDVKM. V lost 1 base, J lost 1 base, and 10 bases lay in between. This CDR3 region has 15 residues.

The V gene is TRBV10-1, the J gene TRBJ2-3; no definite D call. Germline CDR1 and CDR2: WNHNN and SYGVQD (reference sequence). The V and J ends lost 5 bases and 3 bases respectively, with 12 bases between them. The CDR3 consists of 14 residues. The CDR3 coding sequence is TGCGCCAGCAGTCCCCGGGTGGGGACAGATACGCAGTATTTT. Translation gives CASSPRVGTDTQYF.